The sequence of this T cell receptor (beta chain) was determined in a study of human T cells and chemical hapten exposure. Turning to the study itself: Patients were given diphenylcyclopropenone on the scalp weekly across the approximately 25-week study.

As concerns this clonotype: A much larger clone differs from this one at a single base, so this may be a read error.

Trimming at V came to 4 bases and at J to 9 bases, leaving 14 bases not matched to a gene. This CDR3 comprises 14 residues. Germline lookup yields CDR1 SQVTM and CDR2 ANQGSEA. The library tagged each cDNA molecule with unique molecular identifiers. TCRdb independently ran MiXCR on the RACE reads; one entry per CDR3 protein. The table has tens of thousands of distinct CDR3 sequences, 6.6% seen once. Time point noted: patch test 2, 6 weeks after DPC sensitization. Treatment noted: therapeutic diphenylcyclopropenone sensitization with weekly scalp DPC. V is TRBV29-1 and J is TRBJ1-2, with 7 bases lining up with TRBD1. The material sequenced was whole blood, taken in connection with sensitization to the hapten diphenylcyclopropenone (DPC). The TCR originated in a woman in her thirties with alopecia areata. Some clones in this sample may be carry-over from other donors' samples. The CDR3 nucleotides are TGCAGCGTTGCAGGTGGGACAGAGGCTTATAGCTACACCTTC. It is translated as CSVAGGTEAYSYTF.